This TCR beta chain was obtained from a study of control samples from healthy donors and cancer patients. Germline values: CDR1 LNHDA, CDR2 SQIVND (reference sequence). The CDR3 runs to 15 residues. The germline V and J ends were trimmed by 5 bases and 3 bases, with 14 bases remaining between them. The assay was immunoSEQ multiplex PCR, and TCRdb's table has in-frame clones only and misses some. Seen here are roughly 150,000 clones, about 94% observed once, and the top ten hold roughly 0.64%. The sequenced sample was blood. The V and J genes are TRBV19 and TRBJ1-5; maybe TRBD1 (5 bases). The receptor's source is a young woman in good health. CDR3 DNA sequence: TGTGCCAGTAGTCCCCTCGGGACCGCCAATCAGCCCCAGCATTTT. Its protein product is CASSPLGTANQPQHF.